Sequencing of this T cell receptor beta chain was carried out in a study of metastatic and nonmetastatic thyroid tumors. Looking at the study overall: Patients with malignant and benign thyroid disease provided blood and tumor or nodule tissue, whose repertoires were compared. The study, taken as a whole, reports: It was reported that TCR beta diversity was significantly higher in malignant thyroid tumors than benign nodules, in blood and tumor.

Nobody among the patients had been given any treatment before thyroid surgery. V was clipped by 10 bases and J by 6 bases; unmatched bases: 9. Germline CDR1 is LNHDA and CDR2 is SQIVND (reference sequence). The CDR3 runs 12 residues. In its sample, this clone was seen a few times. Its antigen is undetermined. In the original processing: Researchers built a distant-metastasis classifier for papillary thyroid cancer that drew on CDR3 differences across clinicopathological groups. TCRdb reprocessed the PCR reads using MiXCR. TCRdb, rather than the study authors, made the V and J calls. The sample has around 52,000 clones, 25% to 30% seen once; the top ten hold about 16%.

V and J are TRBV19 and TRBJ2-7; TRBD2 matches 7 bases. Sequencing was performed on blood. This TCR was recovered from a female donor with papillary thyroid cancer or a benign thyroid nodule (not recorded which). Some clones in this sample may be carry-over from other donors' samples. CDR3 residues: CAIMGLSGEQYF. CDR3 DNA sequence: TGTGCCATAATGGGACTAAGCGGCGAGCAGTACTTC.